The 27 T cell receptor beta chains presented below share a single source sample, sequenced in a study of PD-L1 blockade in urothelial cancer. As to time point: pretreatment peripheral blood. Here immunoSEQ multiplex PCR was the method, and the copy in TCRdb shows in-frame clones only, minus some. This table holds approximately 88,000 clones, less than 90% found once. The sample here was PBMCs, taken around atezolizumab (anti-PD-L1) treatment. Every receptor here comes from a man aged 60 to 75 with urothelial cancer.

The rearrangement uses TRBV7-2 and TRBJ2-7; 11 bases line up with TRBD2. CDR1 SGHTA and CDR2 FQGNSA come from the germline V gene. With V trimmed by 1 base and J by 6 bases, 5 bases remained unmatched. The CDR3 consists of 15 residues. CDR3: CASSLGTSGRGEQYF. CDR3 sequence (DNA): TGTGCCAGCAGCTTAGGGACTAGCGGGCGAGGCGAGCAGTACTTC.

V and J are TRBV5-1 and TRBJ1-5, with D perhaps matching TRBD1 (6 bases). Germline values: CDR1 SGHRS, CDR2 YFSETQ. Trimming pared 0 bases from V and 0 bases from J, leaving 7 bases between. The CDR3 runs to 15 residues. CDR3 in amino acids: CASSLGQASNQPQHF. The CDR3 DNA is TGCGCCAGCAGCTTGGGACAGGCTAGCAATCAGCCCCAGCATTTT.

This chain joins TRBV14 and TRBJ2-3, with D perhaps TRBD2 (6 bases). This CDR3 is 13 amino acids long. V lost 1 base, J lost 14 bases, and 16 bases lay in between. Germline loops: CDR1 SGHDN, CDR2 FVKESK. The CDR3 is CASSQGLRELPYF. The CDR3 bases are TGTGCCAGCAGCCAAGGTTTACGGGAGCTCCCGTATTTT.

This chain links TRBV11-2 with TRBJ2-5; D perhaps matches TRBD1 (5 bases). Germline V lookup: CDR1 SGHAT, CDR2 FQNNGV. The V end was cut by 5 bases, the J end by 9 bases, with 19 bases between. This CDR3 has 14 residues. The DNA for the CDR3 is TGTGCCAGCAGCCTTCGGGCTACAGGCGGCCCCCAGTACTTC. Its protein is CASSLRATGGPQYF.

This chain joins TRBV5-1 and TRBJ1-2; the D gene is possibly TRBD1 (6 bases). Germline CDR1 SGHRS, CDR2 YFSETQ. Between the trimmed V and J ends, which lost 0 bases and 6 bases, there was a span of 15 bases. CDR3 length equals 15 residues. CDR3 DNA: TGCGCCAGCAGCTTGGAGGGGTGGACAGTCGATGGCTACACCTTC. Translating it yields CASSLEGWTVDGYTF.

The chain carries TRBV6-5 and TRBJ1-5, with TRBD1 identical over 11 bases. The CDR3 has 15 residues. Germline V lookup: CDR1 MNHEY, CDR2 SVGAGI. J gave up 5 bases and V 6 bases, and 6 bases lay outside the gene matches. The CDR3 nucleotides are TGTGCCAGCAGACCGAGGACAGGGGGCGATCAGCCCCAGCATTTT. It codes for CASRPRTGGDQPQHF.

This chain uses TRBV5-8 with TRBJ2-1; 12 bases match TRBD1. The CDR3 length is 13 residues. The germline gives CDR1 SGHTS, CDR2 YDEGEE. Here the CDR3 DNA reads TGTGCGAGGCGGGACAGGGGGCGAGATGAGCAGTTCTTC. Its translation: CARRDRGRDEQFF.

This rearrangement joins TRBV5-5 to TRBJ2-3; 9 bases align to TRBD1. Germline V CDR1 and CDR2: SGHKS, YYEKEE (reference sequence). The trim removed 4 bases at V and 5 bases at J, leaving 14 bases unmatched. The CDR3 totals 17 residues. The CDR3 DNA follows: TGTGCCAGCAGCCAGCCGGGACAGGGAAGTTGGGGAGATACGCAGTATTTT. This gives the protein CASSQPGQGSWGDTQYF.

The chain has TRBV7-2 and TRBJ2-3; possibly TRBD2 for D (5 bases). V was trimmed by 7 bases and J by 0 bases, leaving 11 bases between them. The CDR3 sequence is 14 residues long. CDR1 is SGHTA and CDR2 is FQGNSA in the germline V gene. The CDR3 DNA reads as TGTGCCAGCAACCCGGGGTATAGCACAGATACGCAGTATTTT. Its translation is CASNPGYSTDTQYF.

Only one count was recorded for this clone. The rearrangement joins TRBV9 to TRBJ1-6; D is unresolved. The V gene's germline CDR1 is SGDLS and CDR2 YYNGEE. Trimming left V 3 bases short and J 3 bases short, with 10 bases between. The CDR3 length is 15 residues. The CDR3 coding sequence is TGTGCCAGCAGCGCCGACACGTTCTATAATTCACCCCTCCACTTT. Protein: CASSADTFYNSPLHF.

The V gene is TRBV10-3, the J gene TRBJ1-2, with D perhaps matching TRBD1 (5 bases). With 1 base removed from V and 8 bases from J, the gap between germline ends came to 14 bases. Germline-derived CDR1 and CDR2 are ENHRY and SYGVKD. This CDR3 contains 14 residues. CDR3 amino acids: CAISEFTKGEGYTF. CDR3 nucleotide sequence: TGTGCCATCAGTGAGTTTACCAAAGGGGAAGGCTACACCTTC.

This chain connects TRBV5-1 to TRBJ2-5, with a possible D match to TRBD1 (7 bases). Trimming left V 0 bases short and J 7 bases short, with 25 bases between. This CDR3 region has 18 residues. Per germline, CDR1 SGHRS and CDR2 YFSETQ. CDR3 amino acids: CASSLATGVMRSGWTQYF. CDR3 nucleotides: TGCGCCAGCAGCTTGGCCACAGGGGTTATGAGAAGCGGGTGGACCCAGTACTTC.

CDR3 amino acids: CASSPRGSSSYNEQFF. CDR3 nucleotides: TGTGCCAGCAGCCCAAGGGGTTCCAGCTCCTACAATGAGCAGTTCTTC. The V and J genes are TRBV7-8 and TRBJ2-1; D may be TRBD1 (5 bases). The V end was cut by 5 bases, the J end by 0 bases, with 14 bases between. The CDR3 runs to 16 residues. Per the germline V gene, CDR1 is SGHVS and CDR2 is FQNEAQ.

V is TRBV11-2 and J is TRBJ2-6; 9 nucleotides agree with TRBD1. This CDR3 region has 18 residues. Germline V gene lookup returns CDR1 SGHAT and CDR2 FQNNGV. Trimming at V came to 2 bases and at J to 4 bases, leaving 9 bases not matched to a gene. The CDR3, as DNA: TGTGCCAGCAGCTTAACGGGGACAGGGAGCTTCGGGGCCAACGTCCTGACTTTC. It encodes CASSLTGTGSFGANVLTF.

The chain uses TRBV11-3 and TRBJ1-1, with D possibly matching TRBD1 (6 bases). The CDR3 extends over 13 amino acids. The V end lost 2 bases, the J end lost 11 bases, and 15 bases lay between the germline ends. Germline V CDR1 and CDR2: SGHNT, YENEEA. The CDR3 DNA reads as TGTGCCAGCAGCTTAATTCCCGGGGGGCACGCTTTCTTT. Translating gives CASSLIPGGHAFF.

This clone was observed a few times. The CDR3: CASSPPGLAGGTYEQYF. The CDR3, as DNA: TGTGCCAGCAGCCCCCCGGGACTAGCGGGAGGGACCTACGAGCAGTACTTC. V is TRBV7-2 and J is TRBJ2-7; 16 bases match TRBD2. CDR1 is SGHTA, CDR2 FQGNSA, per germline. The CDR3 runs to 17 residues. V was pared by 5 bases and J by 2 bases, with 6 bases of the junction left unmatched.

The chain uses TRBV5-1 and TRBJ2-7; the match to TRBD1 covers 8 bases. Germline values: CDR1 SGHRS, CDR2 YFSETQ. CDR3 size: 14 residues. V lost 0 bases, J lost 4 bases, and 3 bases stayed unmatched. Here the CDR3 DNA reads TGCGCCAGCAGCTTGGGCAGGGGGCTATACGAGCAGTACTTC. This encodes CASSLGRGLYEQYF.

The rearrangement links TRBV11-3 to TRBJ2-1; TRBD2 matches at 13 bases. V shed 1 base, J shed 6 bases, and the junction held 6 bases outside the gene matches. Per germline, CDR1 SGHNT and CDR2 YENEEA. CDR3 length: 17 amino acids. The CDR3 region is CASSLGSRLAGGNEQFF. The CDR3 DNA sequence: TGTGCCAGCAGCTTAGGATCCAGACTAGCGGGAGGCAATGAGCAGTTCTTC.

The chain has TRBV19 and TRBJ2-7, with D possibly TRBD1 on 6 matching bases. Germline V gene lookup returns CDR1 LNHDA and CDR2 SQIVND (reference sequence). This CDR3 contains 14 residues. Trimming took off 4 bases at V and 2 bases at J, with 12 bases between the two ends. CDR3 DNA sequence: TGTGCCAGTAGTAGAGGGGGATCAACCTACGAGCAGTACTTC. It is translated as CASSRGGSTYEQYF.

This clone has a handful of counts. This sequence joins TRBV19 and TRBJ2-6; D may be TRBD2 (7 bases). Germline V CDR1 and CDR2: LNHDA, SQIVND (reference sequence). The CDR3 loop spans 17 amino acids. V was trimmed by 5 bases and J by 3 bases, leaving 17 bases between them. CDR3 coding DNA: TGTGCCAGTAGTTCTGAGGGGGGGGCGGATGGGGCCAACGTCCTGACTTTC. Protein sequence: CASSSEGGADGANVLTF.

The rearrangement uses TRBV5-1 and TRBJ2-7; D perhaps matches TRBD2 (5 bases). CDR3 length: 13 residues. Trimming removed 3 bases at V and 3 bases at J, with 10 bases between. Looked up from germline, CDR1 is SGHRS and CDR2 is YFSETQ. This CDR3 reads CASSYNRDYEQYF. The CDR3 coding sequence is TGCGCCAGCAGCTATAACCGGGACTACGAGCAGTACTTC.

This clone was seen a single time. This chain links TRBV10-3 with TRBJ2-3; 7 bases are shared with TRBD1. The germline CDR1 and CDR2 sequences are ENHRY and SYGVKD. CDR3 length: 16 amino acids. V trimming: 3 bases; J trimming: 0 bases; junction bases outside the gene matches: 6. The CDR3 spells CAISEEGQSSTDTQYF. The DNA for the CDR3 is TGTGCCATCAGTGAAGAGGGACAGTCTAGCACAGATACGCAGTATTTT.

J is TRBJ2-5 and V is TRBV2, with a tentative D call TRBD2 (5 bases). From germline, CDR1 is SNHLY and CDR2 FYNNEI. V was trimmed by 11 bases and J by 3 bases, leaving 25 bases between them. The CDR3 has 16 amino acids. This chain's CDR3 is CALSTPILVTEETQYF. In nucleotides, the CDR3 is TGTGCCCTCTCAACCCCCATACTAGTGACTGAAGAGACCCAGTACTTC.

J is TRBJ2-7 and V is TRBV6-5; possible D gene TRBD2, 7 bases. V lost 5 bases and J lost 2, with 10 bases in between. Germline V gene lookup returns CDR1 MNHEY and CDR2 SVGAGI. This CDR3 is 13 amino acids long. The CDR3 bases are TGTGCCAGCAGTCGGGGGGCCGCCTACGAGCAGTACTTC. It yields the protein CASSRGAAYEQYF.

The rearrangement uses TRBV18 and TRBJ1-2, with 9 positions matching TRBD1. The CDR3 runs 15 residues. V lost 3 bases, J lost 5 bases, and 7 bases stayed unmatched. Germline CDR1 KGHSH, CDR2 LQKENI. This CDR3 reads CASSPAGTGPYGYTF. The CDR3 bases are TGTGCCAGCTCACCCGCCGGGACAGGGCCGTATGGCTACACCTTC.

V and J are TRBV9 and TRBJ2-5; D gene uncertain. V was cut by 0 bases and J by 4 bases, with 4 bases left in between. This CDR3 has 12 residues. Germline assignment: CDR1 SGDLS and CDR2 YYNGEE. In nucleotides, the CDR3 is TGTGCCAGCAGCGTAGCTATAGAGACCCAGTACTTC. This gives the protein CASSVAIETQYF.

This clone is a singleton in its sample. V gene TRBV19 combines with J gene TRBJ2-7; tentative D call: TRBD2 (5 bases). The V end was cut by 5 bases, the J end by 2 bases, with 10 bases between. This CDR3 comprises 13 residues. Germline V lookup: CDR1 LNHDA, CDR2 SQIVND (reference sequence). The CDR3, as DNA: TGTGCCAGTAGTGTGAGCGGCCCCTACGAGCAGTACTTC. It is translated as CASSVSGPYEQYF. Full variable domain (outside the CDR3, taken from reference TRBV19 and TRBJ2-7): DGGITQSPKYLFRKEGQNVTLSCEQNLNHDAMYWYRQDPGQGLRLIYYSQIVNDFQKGDIAEGYSVSREKKESFPLTVTSAQKNPTAFYLCASSVSGPYEQYFGPGTRLTVT.